Listed here are 29 T cell receptor beta chains from one sample, sequenced in a study of cytomegalovirus exposure and HLA in healthy donors (dated by TCRdb to the late 2010s). The library was generated by the immunoSEQ multiplex PCR assay. This immuneACCESS table, as held by TCRdb, lists in-frame sequences with V and J called but not all clones. Of the missing ones, under half trace to an unresolved V gene in checked studies; the others have no known cause. The sample table shows more than 100,000 clones, and roughly 90% are seen once. The top ten hold approximately 1.5% of the sample. The specimen was PBMCs. The receptors come from a young man in good health and CMV-seronegative.

The J gene is TRBJ2-3, the V gene TRBV11-2; the D gene is possibly TRBD2 (6 bases). Looked up from germline, CDR1 is SGHAT and CDR2 is FQNNGV. The CDR3 is 17 residues long. The V and J ends lost 5 bases and 0 bases respectively, with 18 bases between them. The CDR3 is CASSLRGLGGSTDTQYF. CDR3 bases: TGTGCCAGCAGCCTTCGAGGGCTTGGAGGGAGCACAGATACGCAGTATTTT. Based on the CDR3 plus reference TRBV11-2 and TRBJ2-3, the full variable domain is EAGVAQSPRYKIIEKRQSVAFWCNPISGHATLYWYQQILGQGPKLLIQFQNNGVVDDSQLPKDRFSAERLKGVDSTLKIQPAKLEDSAVYLCASSLRGLGGSTDTQYFGPGTRLTVL.

This chain joins TRBV29-1 and TRBJ2-1; possible D gene TRBD2, 6 bases. V was shortened by 4 bases and J by 3 bases, with 7 bases between the two germline ends. CDR3 length: 12 residues. CDR1 and CDR2 from the germline V gene are SQVTM and ANQGSEA. For the CDR3, the DNA is TGCAGCGTTGCTAGCGACTACAATGAGCAGTTCTTC. Translated: CSVASDYNEQFF.

The chain employs TRBV11-2 and TRBJ1-2, with 7 bases lining up with TRBD1. The germline V gene has CDR1 SGHAT and CDR2 FQNNGV. This CDR3 has 12 amino acids. With 5 bases clipped from V and 8 bases from J, the junction kept 5 bases outside the gene matches. CDR3 DNA: TGTGCCAGCAGCGCACAGGGGATGGGCTACACCTTC. Encoded protein: CASSAQGMGYTF. Using reference TRBV11-2 and TRBJ1-2 for the parts outside the CDR3, the full variable domain is EAGVAQSPRYKIIEKRQSVAFWCNPISGHATLYWYQQILGQGPKLLIQFQNNGVVDDSQLPKDRFSAERLKGVDSTLKIQPAKLEDSAVYLCASSAQGMGYTFGSGTRLTVV.

This clone turned up a few times. The chain is built from TRBV7-9 and TRBJ2-1; 9 nucleotides agree with TRBD2. The CDR3 covers 15 residues. V shed 5 bases, J shed 5 bases, and the junction held 7 bases outside the gene matches. Germline V lookup: CDR1 SEHNR, CDR2 FQNEAQ (reference sequence). Written as DNA, the CDR3 is TGTGCCAGCAGCGGAGCGGGAGGACGACACAATGAGCAGTTCTTC. Residues: CASSGAGGRHNEQFF.

This clone appeared once. The chain combines TRBV29-1 with TRBJ1-1; TRBD1 aligns across 12 bases. Trimming cost V 5 bases and J 6 bases; bases outside gene matches: 10. This CDR3 is 15 amino acids long. Germline CDR1 is SQVTM and CDR2 is ANQGSEA. This CDR3 is CSVLPRDRGRAEAFF. Here the CDR3 DNA reads TGCAGCGTTTTACCCCGGGACAGGGGGCGGGCTGAAGCTTTCTTT.

The gene calls are TRBV11-2 and TRBJ2-7; TRBD1 might be the D (6 bases). CDR1 is SGHAT and CDR2 is FQNNGV in the germline V gene. This CDR3 contains 14 residues. The V end lost 5 bases, the J end lost 3 bases, and 14 bases lay between the germline ends. The CDR3 bases are TGTGCCAGCAGCCTTTCACAGGGTTTCTACGAGCAGTACTTC. This translates into CASSLSQGFYEQYF.

V usage is TRBV10-1 and J usage is TRBJ2-1, with a possible D match to TRBD1 (6 bases). The ends were cut back, 2 bases at V and 6 bases at J, with 14 bases in the middle. Looked up from germline, CDR1 is WNHNN and CDR2 is SYGVQD (reference sequence). The CDR3 runs to 15 residues. This CDR3 reads CASSEAGAFFNEQFF. CDR3 DNA sequence: TGCGCCAGCAGTGAGGCAGGGGCATTTTTCAATGAGCAGTTCTTC.

This clone came up once. The V gene is TRBV7-2, the J gene TRBJ2-5; the D gene is possibly TRBD2 (6 bases). This CDR3 is 14 amino acids long. Germline-derived CDR1 and CDR2 are SGHTA and FQGNSA. The V and J ends lost 4 bases and 5 bases respectively, with 14 bases between them. CDR3 sequence: CASSYRLARETQYF. The CDR3, as DNA: TGTGCCAGCAGCTACAGGCTAGCGAGGGAGACCCAGTACTTC. Full variable domain (outside the CDR3, taken from reference TRBV7-2 and TRBJ2-5): GAGVSQSPSNKVTEKGKDVELRCDPISGHTALYWYRQSLGQGLEFLIYFQGNSAPDKSGLPSDRFSAERTGGSVSTLTIQRTQQEDSAVYLCASSYRLARETQYFGPGTRLLVL.

Here the CDR3 reads CASSINGNYGYTF. The DNA for the CDR3 is TGTGCCAGTAGTATAAACGGGAACTATGGCTACACCTTC. The rearrangement joins TRBV19 to TRBJ1-2; D remains ambiguous. Germline V gives CDR1 LNHDA, CDR2 SQIVND (reference sequence). The CDR3 totals 13 residues. The V gene lost 2 bases and the J gene lost 2 bases, with 6 bases spanning the gap. Looking up the rest from reference TRBV19 and TRBJ1-2 gives the full variable domain: DGGITQSPKYLFRKEGQNVTLSCEQNLNHDAMYWYRQDPGQGLRLIYYSQIVNDFQKGDIAEGYSVSREKKESFPLTVTSAQKNPTAFYLCASSINGNYGYTFGSGTRLTVV.

The chain is built from TRBV27 and TRBJ2-1; 9 bases are a match to TRBD1. This CDR3 is built from 15 residues. The V gene end was trimmed by 4 bases and the J gene end by 7 bases; junction bases not matched to a gene: 8. Germline V gives CDR1 MNHEY, CDR2 SMNVEV (reference sequence). Here the CDR3 reads CASSWLGQGMNEQFF. CDR3 nucleotides: TGTGCCAGCAGTTGGCTGGGACAGGGTATGAATGAGCAGTTCTTC.

This chain uses TRBV7-3 with TRBJ1-4; D ambiguous. V gave up 4 bases and J gave up 2 bases, with 20 bases separating them. CDR1 is SGHTA, CDR2 FQGTGA, per germline. This CDR3 is built from 18 residues. The CDR3 is CASSSYPLRRTTNEKLFF. CDR3 nucleotides: TGTGCCAGCAGCTCTTACCCCCTCCGACGGACTACTAATGAAAAACTGTTTTTT.

V is TRBV2 and J is TRBJ2-1, with a weak D call TRBD2 (6 bases). Deletions cut 6 bases from V and 8 bases from J, with 14 bases between. Germline loops: CDR1 SNHLY, CDR2 FYNNEI. The CDR3 totals 13 residues. The CDR3 nucleotides read TGTGCCAGCAGGTCCGGGAGTTTAGATGAGCAGTTCTTC. It encodes CASRSGSLDEQFF.

V usage is TRBV5-1 and J usage is TRBJ2-5; 7 nucleotides agree with TRBD1. CDR3 size: 15 residues. Trimming took 1 base from V and 5 from J; bases not matched to a gene: 8. Germline values: CDR1 SGHRS, CDR2 YFSETQ. CDR3 sequence (DNA): TGCGCCAGCAGCTTGCAGGGGGTAGTTTCGGAGACCCAGTACTTC. It is translated as CASSLQGVVSETQYF. The full variable domain, its missing parts supplied by reference TRBV5-1 and TRBJ2-5, is KAGVTQTPRYLIKTRGQQVTLSCSPISGHRSVSWYQQTPGQGLQFLFEYFSETQRNKGNFPGRFSGRQFSNSRSEMNVSTLELGDSALYLCASSLQGVVSETQYFGPGTRLLVL.

The chain employs TRBV25-1 and TRBJ1-1; 9 nucleotides match TRBD1. Trimming took 3 bases from V and 5 from J; bases not matched to a gene: 7. This CDR3 has 15 residues. The germline V gene encodes CDR1 MGHDK and CDR2 SYGVNS. The CDR3 region is CASSDPGQGFTEAFF. CDR3 DNA: TGTGCCAGCAGTGATCCCGGACAGGGGTTTACTGAAGCTTTCTTT.

The chain joins TRBV11-3 to TRBJ2-7, with 10 bases fitting TRBD1. Germline values: CDR1 SGHNT, CDR2 YENEEA. Trimming at V came to 5 bases and at J to 10 bases, leaving 11 bases not matched to a gene. There are 14 residues in the CDR3. As DNA, the CDR3 is TGTGCCAGCAGCCCGACAGGGGGCTACGCGGAACAGTACTTC. Its translation is CASSPTGGYAEQYF.

V usage is TRBV27 and J usage is TRBJ2-1, with TRBD2 matching 9 bases. With V trimmed by 0 bases and J by 9 bases, 9 bases remained unmatched. CDR1 is MNHEY, CDR2 SMNVEV, per germline (reference sequence). The CDR3 length is 16 residues. The CDR3, as DNA: TGTGCCAGCAGTTTATCGGTTTCTAGCGGGACGACTGAGCAGTTCTTC. Translated, it gives CASSLSVSSGTTEQFF.

This clone was picked up a small number of times. The chain carries TRBV29-1 and TRBJ2-1; D might be TRBD2 (6 bases). Germline CDR1 and CDR2: SQVTM and ANQGSEA. CDR3 length: 16 residues. V gave up 4 bases and J gave up 5 bases, with 21 bases separating them. Here the CDR3 DNA reads TGCAGCGTTGGTAGCATAGGAGGGCGACTCGACAATGAGCAGTTCTTC. This codes for CSVGSIGGRLDNEQFF.

The chain combines TRBV30 with TRBJ1-1, with D uncertain. The CDR3 contains 11 residues. Germline CDR1 and CDR2: GTSNPN and SVGIG (reference sequence). The germline V and J ends were trimmed by 1 base and 11 bases, with 11 bases remaining between them. The chain's CDR3 is CAWSEAGVAFF. CDR3 nucleotides: TGTGCCTGGAGTGAGGCAGGTGTTGCTTTCTTT.

The chain joins TRBV5-1 to TRBJ2-2, with D unclear. Germline V CDR1 and CDR2: SGHRS, YFSETQ. Deletions cut 7 bases from V and 1 base from J, with 20 bases between. The CDR3 is 17 residues long. Here the CDR3 DNA reads TGCGCCAGCTTCCCTCTGATGGGCAACTGGAACACCGGGGAGCTGTTTTTT. Translated: CASFPLMGNWNTGELFF.

The chain couples TRBV2 to TRBJ1-4, with a possible D match to TRBD1 (6 bases). The CDR3 extends over 13 amino acids. V shed 7 bases and J shed 7 bases, with 13 bases lying between them. The germline gives CDR1 SNHLY, CDR2 FYNNEI. CDR3 in DNA: TGTGCCAGCATCGGGGGGCTCAGTGAAAAACTGTTTTTT. It encodes CASIGGLSEKLFF.

This rearrangement joins TRBV5-1 to TRBJ1-2, with D possibly matching TRBD1 (6 bases). The CDR3 extends over 14 amino acids. The germline V and J ends were trimmed by 1 base and 2 bases, with 9 bases remaining between them. Germline V CDR1 and CDR2: SGHRS, YFSETQ. The CDR3 is CASSLLGQNYGYTF. CDR3 nucleotide sequence: TGCGCCAGCAGCTTGCTCGGACAGAACTATGGCTACACCTTC.

This chain links TRBV6-5 with TRBJ2-1; D is perhaps TRBD2 (6 bases). CDR3 length: 14 amino acids. Trimming removed 8 bases from V and 0 bases from J, with 11 bases in between. Germline CDR1 is MNHEY and CDR2 is SVGAGI. CDR3 DNA: TGTGCCAGCTGCGGAGGGAGCTCCTACAATGAGCAGTTCTTC. This codes for CASCGGSSYNEQFF.

The chain joins TRBV19 to TRBJ1-1; no clear D gene. The V gene's germline CDR1 is LNHDA and CDR2 SQIVND (reference sequence). The CDR3 sequence is 16 residues long. Trimming took 3 bases from V and 1 from J, leaving 15 bases between them. The CDR3 DNA reads TGTGCCAGTAGTATTTCCGAGTGGTACGGGAACACTGAAGCTTTCTTT. Translating it yields CASSISEWYGNTEAFF.

V usage is TRBV4-1 and J usage is TRBJ2-7, with D unresolved. Germline-derived CDR1 and CDR2 are MGHRA and YSYEKL. Trimming took off 0 bases at V and 1 base at J, with 10 bases between the two ends. The length of the CDR3 is 15 residues. The chain's CDR3 is CASSQEERRSYEQYF. In DNA, the CDR3 is TGCGCCAGCAGCCAAGAGGAGAGGAGATCCTACGAGCAGTACTTC.

The gene calls are TRBV4-3 and TRBJ2-3; D possibly corresponds to TRBD2 (5 bases). The CDR3 is 13 amino acids. Germline loops: CDR1 LGHNA, CDR2 YSLEER. V lost 8 bases and J 2 bases, leaving 11 bases between the germline ends. The CDR3 coding sequence is TGCGCCAGCGGAGGAACAGTCACAGATACGCAGTATTTT. Its translation: CASGGTVTDTQYF.

The chain carries TRBV19 and TRBJ1-5, with 8 positions matching TRBD1. Looked up from germline, CDR1 is LNHDA and CDR2 is SQIVND (reference sequence). The CDR3 totals 14 residues. Unmatched junction bases numbered 12, after V lost 11 bases and J lost 6 bases. In nucleotides, the CDR3 is TGTGCCTCCCGGTTAAGGACAGGGCTTCAGCCCCAGCATTTT. Translated, it gives CASRLRTGLQPQHF.

V gene TRBV7-8 combines with J gene TRBJ1-2; tentative D call: TRBD1 (5 bases). V dropped 2 bases and J dropped 2 bases, with 9 bases sitting between them. Germline CDR1 is SGHVS and CDR2 is FQNEAQ. The CDR3 extends over 14 amino acids. CDR3 region: CASSLSRDNYGYTF. CDR3 sequence (DNA): TGTGCCAGCAGCTTATCGCGGGACAACTATGGCTACACCTTC. Variable domain in full (rest from reference TRBV7-8 and TRBJ1-2): GAGVSQSPRYKVAKRGQDVALRCDPISGHVSLFWYQQALGQGPEFLTYFQNEAQLDKSGLPSDRFFAERPEGSVSTLKIQRTQQEDSAVYLCASSLSRDNYGYTFGSGTRLTVV.

This clone was observed a handful of times. The chain combines TRBV20-1 with TRBJ2-1; D ambiguous. The CDR3 runs to 10 residues. The germline V gene encodes CDR1 DFQATT and CDR2 SNEGSKA (reference sequence). V was pared by 5 bases and J by 5 bases, with 4 bases between. CDR3 loop: CSAPNNEQFF. For the CDR3, the DNA is TGCAGTGCTCCCAACAATGAGCAGTTCTTC.

The chain links TRBV5-1 to TRBJ1-2; 9 nucleotides match TRBD1. The V gene end was trimmed by 3 bases and the J gene end by 7 bases; junction bases not matched to a gene: 10. The CDR3 totals 15 residues. Germline CDR1 and CDR2: SGHRS and YFSETQ. The CDR3 loop reads CASSYFTGGEGGYTF. The CDR3 DNA is TGCGCCAGCAGCTACTTCACAGGGGGCGAGGGTGGCTACACCTTC. The variable domain in full, with the rest retrieved from reference TRBV5-1 and TRBJ1-2, is KAGVTQTPRYLIKTRGQQVTLSCSPISGHRSVSWYQQTPGQGLQFLFEYFSETQRNKGNFPGRFSGRQFSNSRSEMNVSTLELGDSALYLCASSYFTGGEGGYTFGSGTRLTVV.